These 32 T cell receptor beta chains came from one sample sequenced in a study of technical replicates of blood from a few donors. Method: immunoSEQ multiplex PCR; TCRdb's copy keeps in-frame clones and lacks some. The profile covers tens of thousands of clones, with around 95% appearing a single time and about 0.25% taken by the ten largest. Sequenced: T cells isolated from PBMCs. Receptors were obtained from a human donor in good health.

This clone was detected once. CDR3 sequence reads: CAWSGGQEPAGDYGYTF. In DNA, the CDR3 is TGTGCCTGGAGTGGGGGACAGGAGCCCGCGGGAGACTATGGCTACACCTTC. This chain joins TRBV30 and TRBJ1-2, with 8 bases fitting TRBD1. The length of the CDR3 is 17 residues. CDR1 is GTSNPN and CDR2 is SVGIG in the germline V gene (reference sequence). V was clipped by 1 base and J by 3 bases; unmatched bases: 13. Together with reference TRBV30 and TRBJ1-2, the CDR3 gives the full variable domain: SQTIHQWPATLVQPVGSPLSLECTVEGTSNPNLYWYRQAAGRGLQLLFYSVGIGQISSEVPQNLSASRPQDRQFILSSKKLLLSDSGFYLCAWSGGQEPAGDYGYTFGSGTRLTVV.

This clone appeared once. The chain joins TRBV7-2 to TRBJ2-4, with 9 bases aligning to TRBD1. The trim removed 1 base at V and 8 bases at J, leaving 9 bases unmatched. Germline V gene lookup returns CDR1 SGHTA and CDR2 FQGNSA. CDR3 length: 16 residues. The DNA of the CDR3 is TGTGCCAGCAGCTTAGGGACAGGGGCCACGAGGGACATTCAGTACTTC. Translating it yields CASSLGTGATRDIQYF.

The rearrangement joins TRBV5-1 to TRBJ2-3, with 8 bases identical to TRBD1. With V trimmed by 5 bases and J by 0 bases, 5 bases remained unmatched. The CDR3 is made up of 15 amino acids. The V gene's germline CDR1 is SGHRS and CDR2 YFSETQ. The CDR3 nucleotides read TGCGCCAGCAGGGGACAGGCAACTAGCACAGATACGCAGTATTTT. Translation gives CASRGQATSTDTQYF.

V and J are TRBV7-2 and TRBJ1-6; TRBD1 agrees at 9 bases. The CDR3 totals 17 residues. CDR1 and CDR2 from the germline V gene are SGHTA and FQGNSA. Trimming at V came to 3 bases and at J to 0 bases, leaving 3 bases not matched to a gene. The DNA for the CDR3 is TGTGCCAGCAGCTTCGGACAGGGGAGCTCCTATAATTCACCCCTCCACTTT. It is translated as CASSFGQGSSYNSPLHF.

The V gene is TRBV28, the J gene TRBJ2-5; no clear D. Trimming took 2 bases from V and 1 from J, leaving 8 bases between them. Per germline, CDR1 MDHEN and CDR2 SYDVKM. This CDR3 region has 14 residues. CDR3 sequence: CASSLHTSQETQYF. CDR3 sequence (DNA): TGTGCCAGCAGTTTACATACAAGCCAAGAGACCCAGTACTTC.

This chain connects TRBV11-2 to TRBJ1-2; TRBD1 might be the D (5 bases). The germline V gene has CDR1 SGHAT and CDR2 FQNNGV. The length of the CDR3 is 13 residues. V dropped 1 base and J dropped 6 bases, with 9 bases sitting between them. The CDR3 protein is CASSLGGRNGYTF. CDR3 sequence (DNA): TGTGCCAGCAGCTTAGGGGGGAGGAATGGCTACACCTTC.

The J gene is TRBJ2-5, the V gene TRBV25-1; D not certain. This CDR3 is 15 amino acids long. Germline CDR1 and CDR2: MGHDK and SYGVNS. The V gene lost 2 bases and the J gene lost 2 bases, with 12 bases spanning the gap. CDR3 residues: CASSEGHSGQETQYF. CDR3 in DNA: TGTGCCAGCAGTGAAGGGCATAGTGGGCAAGAGACCCAGTACTTC.

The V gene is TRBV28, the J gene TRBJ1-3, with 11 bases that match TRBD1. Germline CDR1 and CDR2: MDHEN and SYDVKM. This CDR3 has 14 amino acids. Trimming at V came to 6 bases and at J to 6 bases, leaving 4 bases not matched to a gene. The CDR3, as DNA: TGTGCCAGCAGCTTGGGACAGGGGGAAAACACCATATATTTT. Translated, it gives CASSLGQGENTIYF.

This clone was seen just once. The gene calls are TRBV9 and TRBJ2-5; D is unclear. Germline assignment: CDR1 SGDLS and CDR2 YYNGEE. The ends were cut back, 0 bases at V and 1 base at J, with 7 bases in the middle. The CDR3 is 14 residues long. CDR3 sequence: CASSVDPIQETQYF. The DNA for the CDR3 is TGTGCCAGCAGCGTAGATCCAATCCAAGAGACCCAGTACTTC.

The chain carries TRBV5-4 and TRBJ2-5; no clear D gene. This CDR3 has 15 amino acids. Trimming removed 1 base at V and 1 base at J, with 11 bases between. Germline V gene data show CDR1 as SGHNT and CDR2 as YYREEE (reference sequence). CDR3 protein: CASSLPGGPQETQYF. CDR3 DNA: TGTGCCAGCAGCTTGCCAGGTGGTCCCCAAGAGACCCAGTACTTC.

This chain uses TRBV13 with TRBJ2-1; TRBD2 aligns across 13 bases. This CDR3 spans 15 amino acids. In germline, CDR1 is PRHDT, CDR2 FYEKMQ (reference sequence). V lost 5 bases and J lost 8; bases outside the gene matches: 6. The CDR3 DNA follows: TGTGCCAGCAGCGTTAGACTAGCGGGAGGAGATGAGCAGTTCTTC. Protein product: CASSVRLAGGDEQFF. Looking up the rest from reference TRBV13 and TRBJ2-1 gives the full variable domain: AAGVIQSPRHLIKEKRETATLKCYPIPRHDTVYWYQQGPGQDPQFLISFYEKMQSDKGSIPDRFSAQQFSDYHSELNMSSLELGDSALYFCASSVRLAGGDEQFFGPGTRLTVL.

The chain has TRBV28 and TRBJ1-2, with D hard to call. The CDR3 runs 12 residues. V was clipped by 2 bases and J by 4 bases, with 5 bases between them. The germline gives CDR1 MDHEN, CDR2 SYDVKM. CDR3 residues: CASSLQFYGYTF. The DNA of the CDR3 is TGTGCCAGCAGTTTACAGTTCTATGGCTACACCTTC.

This CDR3 is CASSRGEGHVYGYTF. DNA for the CDR3: TGCGCCAGCAGTCGAGGGGAGGGACATGTATATGGCTACACCTTC. This chain joins TRBV5-1 and TRBJ1-2; D possibly corresponds to TRBD1 (6 bases). The CDR3 consists of 15 residues. V was clipped by 5 bases and J by 5 bases, with 19 bases between them. CDR1 and CDR2 (germline): SGHRS, YFSETQ.

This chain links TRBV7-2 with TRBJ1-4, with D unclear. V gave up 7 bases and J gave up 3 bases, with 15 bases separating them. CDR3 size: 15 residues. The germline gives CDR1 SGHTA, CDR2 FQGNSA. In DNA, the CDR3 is TGTGCCAGCACCCAACGATGGGCACCTAATGAAAAACTGTTTTTT. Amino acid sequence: CASTQRWAPNEKLFF.

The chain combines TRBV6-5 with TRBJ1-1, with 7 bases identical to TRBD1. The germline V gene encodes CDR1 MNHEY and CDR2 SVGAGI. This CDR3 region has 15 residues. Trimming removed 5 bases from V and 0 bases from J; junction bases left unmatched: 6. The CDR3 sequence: CASSANRGLNTEAFF. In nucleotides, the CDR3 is TGTGCCAGCAGTGCCAACAGGGGATTGAACACTGAAGCTTTCTTT.

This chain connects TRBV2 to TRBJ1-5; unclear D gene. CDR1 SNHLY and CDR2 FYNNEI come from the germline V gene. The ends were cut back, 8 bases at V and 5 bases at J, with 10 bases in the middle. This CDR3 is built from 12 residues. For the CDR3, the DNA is TGTGCCAGCGGTCCCTTAGATCAGCCCCAGCATTTT. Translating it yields CASGPLDQPQHF.

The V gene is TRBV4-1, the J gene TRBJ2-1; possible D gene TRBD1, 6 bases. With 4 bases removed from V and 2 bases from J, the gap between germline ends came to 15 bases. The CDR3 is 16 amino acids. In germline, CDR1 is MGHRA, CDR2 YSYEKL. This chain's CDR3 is CASSPHAGAPYNEQFF. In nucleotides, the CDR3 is TGCGCCAGCAGCCCCCACGCAGGGGCCCCCTACAATGAGCAGTTCTTC.

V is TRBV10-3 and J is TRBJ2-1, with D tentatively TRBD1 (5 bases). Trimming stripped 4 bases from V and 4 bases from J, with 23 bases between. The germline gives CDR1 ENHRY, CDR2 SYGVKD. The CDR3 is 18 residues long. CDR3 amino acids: CAISVSKGLGLTYNEQFF. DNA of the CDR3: TGTGCCATCAGTGTGTCGAAGGGGCTCGGCCTGACTTACAATGAGCAGTTCTTC.

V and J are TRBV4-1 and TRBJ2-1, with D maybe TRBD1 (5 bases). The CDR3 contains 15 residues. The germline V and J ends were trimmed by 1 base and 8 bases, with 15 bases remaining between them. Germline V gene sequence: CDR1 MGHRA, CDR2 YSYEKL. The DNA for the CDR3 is TGCGCCAGCAGCCAAGTGGCAGGGAAAGTTGATGAGCAGTTCTTC. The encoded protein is CASSQVAGKVDEQFF.

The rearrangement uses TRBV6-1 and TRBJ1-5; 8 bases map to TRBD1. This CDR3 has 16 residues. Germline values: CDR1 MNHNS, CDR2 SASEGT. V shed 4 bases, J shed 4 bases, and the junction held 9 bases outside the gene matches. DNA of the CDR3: TGTGCCAGCAGTGGGCGGACAGGGTATGGGAATCAGCCCCAGCATTTT. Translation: CASSGRTGYGNQPQHF.

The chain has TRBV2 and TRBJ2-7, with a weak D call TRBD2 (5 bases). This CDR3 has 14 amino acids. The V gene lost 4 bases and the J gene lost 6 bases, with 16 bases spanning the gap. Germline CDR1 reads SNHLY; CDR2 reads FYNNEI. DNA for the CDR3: TGTGCCAGCAGTGTAGAGGGCGGCGAACTCGAGCAGTACTTC. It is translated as CASSVEGGELEQYF.

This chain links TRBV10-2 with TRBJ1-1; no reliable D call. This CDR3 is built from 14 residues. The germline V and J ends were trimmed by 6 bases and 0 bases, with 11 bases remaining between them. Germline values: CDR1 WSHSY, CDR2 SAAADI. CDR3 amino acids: CASRGYGLNTEAFF. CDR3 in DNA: TGCGCCAGCAGGGGCTACGGTTTGAACACTGAAGCTTTCTTT.

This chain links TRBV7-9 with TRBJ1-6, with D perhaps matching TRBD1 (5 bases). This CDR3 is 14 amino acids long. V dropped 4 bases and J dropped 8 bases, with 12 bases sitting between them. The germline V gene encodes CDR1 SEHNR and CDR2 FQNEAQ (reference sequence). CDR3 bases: TGTGCCAGCAGCTCACGGGACTTCGATTCACCCCTCCACTTT. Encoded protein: CASSSRDFDSPLHF.

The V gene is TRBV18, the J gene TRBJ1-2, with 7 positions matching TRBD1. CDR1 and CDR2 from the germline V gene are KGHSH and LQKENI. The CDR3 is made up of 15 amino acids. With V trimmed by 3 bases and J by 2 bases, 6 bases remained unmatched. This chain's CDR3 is CASSPRDSKNYGYTF. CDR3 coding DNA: TGTGCCAGCTCACCTCGGGACAGCAAAAACTATGGCTACACCTTC.

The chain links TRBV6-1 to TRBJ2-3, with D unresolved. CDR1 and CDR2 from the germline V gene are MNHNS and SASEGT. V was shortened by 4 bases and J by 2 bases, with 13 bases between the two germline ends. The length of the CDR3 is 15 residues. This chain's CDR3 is CASSALQHSTDTQYF. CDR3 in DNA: TGTGCCAGCAGTGCATTACAGCATTCCACAGATACGCAGTATTTT.

CDR3 bases: TGTGCCAGCAGCTTAGGACCAGGGGGCAACACTGAAGCTTTCTTT. Encoded protein: CASSLGPGGNTEAFF. The chain uses TRBV5-6 and TRBJ1-1, with 8 bases matching TRBD1. The junction had 5 bases not matched to a gene; V was cut back by 2 bases and J by 2 bases. Germline-derived CDR1 and CDR2 are SGHDT and YYEEEE. The CDR3 totals 15 residues.

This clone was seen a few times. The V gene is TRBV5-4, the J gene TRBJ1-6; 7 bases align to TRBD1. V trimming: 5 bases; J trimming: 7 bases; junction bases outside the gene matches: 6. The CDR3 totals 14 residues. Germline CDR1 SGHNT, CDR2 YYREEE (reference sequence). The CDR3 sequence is CASSSDRSNSPLHF. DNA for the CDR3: TGTGCCAGCAGTTCGGACAGGTCCAATTCACCCCTCCACTTT.

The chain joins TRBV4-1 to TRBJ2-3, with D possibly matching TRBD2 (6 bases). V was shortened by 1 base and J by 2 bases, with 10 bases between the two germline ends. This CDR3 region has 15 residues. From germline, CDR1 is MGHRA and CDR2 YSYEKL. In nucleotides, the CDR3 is TGCGCCAGCAGCCAAGGGACTATCTACACAGATACGCAGTATTTT. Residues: CASSQGTIYTDTQYF.

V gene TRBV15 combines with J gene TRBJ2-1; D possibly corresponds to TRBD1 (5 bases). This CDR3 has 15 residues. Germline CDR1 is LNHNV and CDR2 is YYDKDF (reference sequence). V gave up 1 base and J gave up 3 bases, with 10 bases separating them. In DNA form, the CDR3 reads TGTGCCACCAGCAGAGGCCGAACAGGCTACAATGAGCAGTTCTTC. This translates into CATSRGRTGYNEQFF.

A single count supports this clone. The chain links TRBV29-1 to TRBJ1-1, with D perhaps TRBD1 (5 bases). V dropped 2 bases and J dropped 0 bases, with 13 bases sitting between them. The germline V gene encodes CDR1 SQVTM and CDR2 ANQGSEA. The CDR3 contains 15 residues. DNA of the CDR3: TGCAGCGTTGAATTCGTTCGCAGGGTGAACACTGAAGCTTTCTTT. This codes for CSVEFVRRVNTEAFF.

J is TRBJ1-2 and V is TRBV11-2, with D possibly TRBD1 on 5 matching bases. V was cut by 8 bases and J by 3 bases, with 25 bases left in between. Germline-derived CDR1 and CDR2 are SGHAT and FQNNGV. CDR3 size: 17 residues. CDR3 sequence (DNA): TGTGCCAGCCGCATGCTCACAAAGGGTACAGGAGACTATGGCTACACCTTC. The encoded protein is CASRMLTKGTGDYGYTF. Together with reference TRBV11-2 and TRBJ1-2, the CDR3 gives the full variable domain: EAGVAQSPRYKIIEKRQSVAFWCNPISGHATLYWYQQILGQGPKLLIQFQNNGVVDDSQLPKDRFSAERLKGVDSTLKIQPAKLEDSAVYLCASRMLTKGTGDYGYTFGSGTRLTVV.

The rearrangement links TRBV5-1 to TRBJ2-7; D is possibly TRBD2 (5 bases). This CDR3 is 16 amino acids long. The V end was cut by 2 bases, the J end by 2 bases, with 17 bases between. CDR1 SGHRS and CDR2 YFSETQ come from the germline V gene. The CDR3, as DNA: TGCGCCAGCAGCTTACCGGGGTTTAGTCGACCCTACGAGCAGTACTTC. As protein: CASSLPGFSRPYEQYF.